This T cell receptor (beta chain) was obtained from a study of PD-1 blockade in classical Hodgkin lymphoma. Whole-study findings and limits: When set against healthy donors, newly diagnosed patients were reported to show lower baseline TCR diversity. By C4D1 there was a significant rise in CD4+ TCR diversity but not in CD8+ TCR diversity. Complete responders' diversity at baseline resembled that of newly diagnosed patients. Still unresolved is the cause of the repertoire differences, which may be disease activity or prior therapy.

The CDR3 is made up of 11 amino acids. Trimming took off 8 bases at V and 3 bases at J, with 5 bases between the two ends. Per germline, CDR1 MNHEY and CDR2 SVGAGI. Here immunoSEQ multiplex PCR was the method, and the copy in TCRdb shows in-frame clones only, minus some. The sample yields 45,000 to 65,000 clones, approximately 70% seen once. Notes on this clone: Its antigen is not identified.

All patients experienced relapse after autologous stem cell transplantation, and brentuximab vedotin exposure was variable. This receptor was identified in a human donor with classical Hodgkin lymphoma. This chain links TRBV6-5 with TRBJ1-5; D remains ambiguous. Sequenced material: peripheral blood mononuclear cells (PBMCs), taken before the second cycle of nivolumab. The CDR3 DNA reads as TGTGCCAGCGGCTACAATCAGCCCCAGCATTTT. Protein: CASGYNQPQHF.